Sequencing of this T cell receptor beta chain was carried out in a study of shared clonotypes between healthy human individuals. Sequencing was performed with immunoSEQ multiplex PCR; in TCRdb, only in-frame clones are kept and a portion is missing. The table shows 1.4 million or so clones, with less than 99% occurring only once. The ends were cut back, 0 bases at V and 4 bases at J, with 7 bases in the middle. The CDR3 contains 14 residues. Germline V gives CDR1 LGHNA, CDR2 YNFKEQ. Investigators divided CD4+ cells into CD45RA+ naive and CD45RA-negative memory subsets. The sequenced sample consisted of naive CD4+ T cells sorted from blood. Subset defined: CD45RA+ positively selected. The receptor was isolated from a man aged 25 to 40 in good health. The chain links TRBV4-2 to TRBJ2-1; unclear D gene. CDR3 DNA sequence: TGTGCCAGCAGCCAAGATGCAGCTTACAATGAGCAGTTCTTC. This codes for CASSQDAAYNEQFF.